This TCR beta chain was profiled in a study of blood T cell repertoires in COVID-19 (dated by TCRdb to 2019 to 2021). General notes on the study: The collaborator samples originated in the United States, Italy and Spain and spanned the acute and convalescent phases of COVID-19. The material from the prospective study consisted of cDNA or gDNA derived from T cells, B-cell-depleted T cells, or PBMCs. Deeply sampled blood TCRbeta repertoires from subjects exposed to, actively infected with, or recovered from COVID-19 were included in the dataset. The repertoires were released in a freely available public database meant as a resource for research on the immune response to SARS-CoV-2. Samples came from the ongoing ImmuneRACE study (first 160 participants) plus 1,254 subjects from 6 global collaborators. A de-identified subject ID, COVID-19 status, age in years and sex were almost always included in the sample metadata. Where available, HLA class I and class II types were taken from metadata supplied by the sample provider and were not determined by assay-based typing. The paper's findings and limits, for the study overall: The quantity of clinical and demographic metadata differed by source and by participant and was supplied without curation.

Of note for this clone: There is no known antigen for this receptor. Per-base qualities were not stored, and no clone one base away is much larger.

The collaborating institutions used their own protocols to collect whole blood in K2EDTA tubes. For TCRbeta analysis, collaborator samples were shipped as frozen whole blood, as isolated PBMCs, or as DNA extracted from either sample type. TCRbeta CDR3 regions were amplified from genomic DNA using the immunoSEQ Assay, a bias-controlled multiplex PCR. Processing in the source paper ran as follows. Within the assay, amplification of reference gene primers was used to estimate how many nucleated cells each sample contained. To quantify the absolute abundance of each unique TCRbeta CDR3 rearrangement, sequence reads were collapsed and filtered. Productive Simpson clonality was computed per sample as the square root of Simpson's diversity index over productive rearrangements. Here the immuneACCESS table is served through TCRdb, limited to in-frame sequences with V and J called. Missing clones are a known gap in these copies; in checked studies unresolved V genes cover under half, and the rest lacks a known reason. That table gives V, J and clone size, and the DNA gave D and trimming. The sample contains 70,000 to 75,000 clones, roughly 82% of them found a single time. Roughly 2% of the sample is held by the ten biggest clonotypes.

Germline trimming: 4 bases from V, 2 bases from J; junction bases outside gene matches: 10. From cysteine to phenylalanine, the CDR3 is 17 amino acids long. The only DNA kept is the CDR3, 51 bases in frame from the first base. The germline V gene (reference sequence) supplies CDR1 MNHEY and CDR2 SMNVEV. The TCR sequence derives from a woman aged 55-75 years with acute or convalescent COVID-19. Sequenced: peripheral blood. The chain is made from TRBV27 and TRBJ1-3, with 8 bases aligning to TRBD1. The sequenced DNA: TGTGCCAGCAGTTCAACGGGGACAGGTTTGCCTGGAAACACCATATATTTT. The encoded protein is CASSSTGTGLPGNTIYF.